Each of the 27 T cell receptor beta chains below was sequenced from the same sample in a study of beta chain features in type 1 diabetes. The authors reverse transcribed all of the isolated RNA, so sequencing captured expressed TCRB transcripts. Sequencing was performed with immunoSEQ multiplex PCR; in TCRdb, only in-frame clones are kept and a portion is missing. The repertoire includes about 900,000 clones, roughly 16% of them detected once, and 0.02% to 0.025% sits in the top ten. The material sequenced was naive CD4+ T cells from blood. The origin of the receptors is a woman aged 18 to 35 in good health.

V gene TRBV10-3 combines with J gene TRBJ1-5, with TRBD1 as a possible D gene (6 bases). CDR3 length equals 15 residues. Germline loops: CDR1 ENHRY, CDR2 SYGVKD. V lost 3 bases, J lost 4 bases, and 13 bases lay in between. The CDR3 DNA is TGTGCCATCAGTGACGCAGGGGCTAAGAATCAGCCCCAGCATTTT. As protein: CAISDAGAKNQPQHF.

The rearrangement links TRBV23-1 to TRBJ1-4; unclear D gene. TRBV23-1 is an ORF, and what it does is uncertain. The CDR3 has 15 residues. V gave up 2 bases and J gave up 6 bases, with 13 bases separating them. CDR3 bases: TGCGCCAGCAGTCAAGGGCAGGAGGAATATGAAAAACTGTTTTTT. It translates to CASSQGQEEYEKLFF.

This clone has just a few counts. The chain employs TRBV18 and TRBJ2-5; D call uncertain. Germline assignment: CDR1 KGHSH and CDR2 LQKENI. This CDR3 is 15 amino acids long. Trimming stripped 5 bases from V and 5 bases from J, with 18 bases between. The CDR3 DNA sequence: TGTGCCAGCTCAACCACGAACCCTTTATTGGAGACCCAGTACTTC. Its translation is CASSTTNPLLETQYF.

The chain couples TRBV25-1 to TRBJ2-5, with no clear D. This CDR3 has 13 amino acids. CDR1 is MGHDK, CDR2 SYGVNS, per germline. V was clipped by 3 bases and J by 4 bases, with 9 bases between them. CDR3 DNA: TGTGCCAGCAGTGATAGTGGCCGAGAGACCCAGTACTTC. Its translation: CASSDSGRETQYF.

V usage is TRBV6-5 and J usage is TRBJ2-2; 14 bases are a match to TRBD2. The V and J ends lost 5 bases and 6 bases, in that order; junction bases with no gene match: 2. This CDR3 is 15 amino acids long. Germline V gives CDR1 MNHEY, CDR2 SVGAGI. CDR3 coding DNA: TGTGCCAGCAGTCTGGGACTAGCGGGAGCCGGGGAGCTGTTTTTT. This gives the protein CASSLGLAGAGELFF.

This clone was found a few times. The chain combines TRBV7-9 with TRBJ1-5, with D perhaps matching TRBD1 (5 bases). The CDR3 totals 19 residues. Deletions cut 1 base from V and 5 bases from J, with 24 bases between. The germline gives CDR1 SEHNR, CDR2 FQNEAQ (reference sequence). CDR3: CASSLGVLSGESLHQPQHF. The CDR3 DNA follows: TGTGCCAGCAGCTTAGGAGTTTTGTCGGGGGAGTCTCTGCATCAGCCCCAGCATTTT.

V gene TRBV6-1 combines with J gene TRBJ2-7; possible D gene TRBD2, 6 bases. Germline V CDR1 and CDR2: MNHNS, SASEGT. The CDR3 loop spans 13 amino acids. V was pared by 1 base and J by 6 bases, with 10 bases between. The CDR3 DNA sequence: TGTGCCAGCAGTGAAGTAGAGGGAGGCGAGCAGTACTTC. Translation gives CASSEVEGGEQYF.

The rearrangement links TRBV14 to TRBJ1-2; D not certain. V dropped 4 bases and J dropped 7 bases, with 31 bases sitting between them. CDR1 and CDR2 from the germline V gene are SGHDN and FVKESK. This CDR3 contains 19 residues. CDR3 nucleotides: TGTGCCAGCAGCCGCCGTCGCGCGAATCTCCGTCTGGCCACGCTTGGCTACACCTTC. Translating it yields CASSRRRANLRLATLGYTF.

The chain carries TRBV5-1 and TRBJ2-1, with D possibly matching TRBD2 (6 bases). The germline V gene encodes CDR1 SGHRS and CDR2 YFSETQ. The V end was cut by 4 bases, the J end by 1 base, with 15 bases between. The CDR3 extends over 16 amino acids. This CDR3 is CASSPGWGESYNEQFF. The CDR3 bases are TGCGCCAGCAGCCCGGGTTGGGGGGAGTCCTACAATGAGCAGTTCTTC.

This clone showed up just a few times. This sequence joins TRBV9 and TRBJ1-2; possible D gene TRBD1, 5 bases. CDR3 length equals 14 residues. Germline V gives CDR1 SGDLS, CDR2 YYNGEE. V was trimmed by 2 bases and J by 3 bases, leaving 11 bases between them. CDR3 in DNA: TGTGCCAGCAGCGTGGGGGTCAAGGACTATGGCTACACCTTC. Amino acid sequence: CASSVGVKDYGYTF.

J is TRBJ2-7 and V is TRBV19; 8 positions agree with TRBD1. The CDR3 sequence is 16 residues long. Germline loops: CDR1 LNHDA, CDR2 SQIVND (reference sequence). The V segment lost 7 bases and the J segment 2 bases; nucleotides outside the gene matches: 13. The DNA for the CDR3 is TGTGCCAGTACCCCGAGAGGAACAGGGGGACCCTACGAGCAGTACTTC. Its translation is CASTPRGTGGPYEQYF.

In its sample, this clone was seen a few times. The V call is TRBV7-8, the J call TRBJ2-3; 7 bases are shared with TRBD2. CDR1 and CDR2 (germline): SGHVS, FQNEAQ. This CDR3 is built from 19 residues. J was trimmed by 2 bases and V by 1 base; bases with no gene match: 15. The CDR3 DNA is TGTGCCAGCAGCTTAGATGAAGCTGGGGCGGGAGCACTCACAGATACGCAGTATTTT. The encoded protein is CASSLDEAGAGALTDTQYF.

This clone was found a few times. V is TRBV15 and J is TRBJ1-3; the D is unclear. The V end lost 1 base, the J end lost 0 bases, and 4 bases lay between the germline ends. The CDR3 spans 14 residues. Germline CDR1 reads LNHNV; CDR2 reads YYDKDF (reference sequence). As DNA, the CDR3 is TGTGCCACCAGCAGAGTCGGCTCTGGAAACACCATATATTTT. The encoded protein is CATSRVGSGNTIYF.

This clone has a handful of counts. The chain recombines TRBV7-2 with TRBJ1-2, with D perhaps matching TRBD1 (6 bases). The ends were cut back, 3 bases at V and 7 bases at J, with 15 bases in the middle. The CDR3 totals 14 residues. CDR1 is SGHTA and CDR2 is FQGNSA in the germline V gene. CDR3: CASSFRQDASGYTF. The DNA of the CDR3 is TGTGCCAGCAGCTTTAGACAGGACGCCAGTGGCTACACCTTC.

The chain uses TRBV6-1 and TRBJ2-2, with 8 bases lining up with TRBD1. The V segment lost 7 bases and the J segment 4 bases; nucleotides outside the gene matches: 8. Germline CDR1 is MNHNS and CDR2 is SASEGT. The CDR3 contains 15 residues. The CDR3 sequence is CASTGTGLTTGELFF. The CDR3 DNA sequence: TGTGCCAGCACCGGGACAGGTTTGACCACCGGGGAGCTGTTTTTT.

The chain recombines TRBV5-1 with TRBJ2-7; D is possibly TRBD1 (6 bases). Trimming pared 4 bases from V and 3 bases from J, leaving 11 bases between. This CDR3 region has 13 residues. The germline CDR1 and CDR2 sequences are SGHRS and YFSETQ. The CDR3, as DNA: TGCGCCAGCAGCCCCGGGACAATCTACGAGCAGTACTTC. It yields the protein CASSPGTIYEQYF.

The sample holds a few counts of this clone. The rearrangement uses TRBV6-1 and TRBJ1-2; D possibly corresponds to TRBD1 (6 bases). Germline V gene sequence: CDR1 MNHNS, CDR2 SASEGT. The CDR3 has 12 amino acids. Trimming took off 5 bases at V and 4 bases at J, with 8 bases between the two ends. The CDR3, as DNA: TGTGCCAGCAGTCAGGGGATCTATGGCTACACCTTC. This gives the protein CASSQGIYGYTF.

This chain joins TRBV5-6 and TRBJ2-3; possible D gene TRBD2, 6 bases. V was shortened by 0 bases and J by 8 bases, with 13 bases between the two germline ends. This CDR3 comprises 14 residues. Germline lookup yields CDR1 SGHDT and CDR2 YYEEEE. DNA for the CDR3: TGTGCCAGCAGCTTGGCCCTCCGGGGACTTACGCAGTATTTT. Translation: CASSLALRGLTQYF.

The chain employs TRBV5-6 and TRBJ1-1; TRBD1 matches at 10 bases. This CDR3 has 16 residues. Germline CDR1 and CDR2: SGHDT and YYEEEE. Germline trimming cut 4 bases from V and 3 bases from J; bases unmatched to any gene: 9. The CDR3 DNA follows: TGTGCCAGCAGCCACAAAAAGACAGGGGGCGACACTGAAGCTTTCTTT. Translation: CASSHKKTGGDTEAFF.

About this clone itself: Other DNA sequences within the sample encode an identical CDR3. This chain connects TRBV18 to TRBJ2-1; 15 nucleotides match TRBD2. J gave up 7 bases and V 0 bases, and 1 base lay outside the gene matches. The germline V gene has CDR1 KGHSH and CDR2 LQKENI. This CDR3 comprises 16 residues. The CDR3 is CASSPPGLAGGNEQFF. The CDR3, as DNA: TGTGCCAGCTCACCACCGGGACTAGCGGGAGGAAATGAGCAGTTCTTC.

V usage is TRBV6-5 and J usage is TRBJ2-1; maybe TRBD2 (5 bases). Trimming left V 7 bases short and J 5 bases short, with 12 bases between. The germline CDR1 and CDR2 sequences are MNHEY and SVGAGI. CDR3 length equals 13 residues. CDR3 region: CASNERTNNEQFF. In nucleotides, the CDR3 is TGTGCCAGCAACGAGCGGACCAACAATGAGCAGTTCTTC.

CDR3 nucleotides: TGTGCCAGTAGTGCTGGGGGGTACAATCAGCCCCAGCATTTT. It translates to CASSAGGYNQPQHF. The J gene is TRBJ1-5, the V gene TRBV19; maybe TRBD1 (5 bases). Germline loops: CDR1 LNHDA, CDR2 SQIVND (reference sequence). Trimming removed 5 bases at V and 3 bases at J, with 11 bases between. This CDR3 comprises 14 residues.

The rearrangement uses TRBV28 and TRBJ2-1, with 12 bases matching TRBD1. V lost 7 bases to trimming and J lost 6 bases; unmatched junction nucleotides: 7. Germline CDR1 is MDHEN and CDR2 is SYDVKM. The CDR3 is 15 amino acids. This CDR3 is CASITPGQGANEQFF. CDR3 DNA sequence: TGTGCCAGCATTACACCGGGACAGGGGGCCAATGAGCAGTTCTTC.

Remarks on this clone: At the DNA level, this CDR3 is encoded by other sequences in the same sample as well. The chain joins TRBV11-2 to TRBJ2-2; maybe TRBD1 (5 bases). The CDR3 totals 13 residues. Germline-derived CDR1 and CDR2 are SGHAT and FQNNGV. V lost 3 bases and J 3 bases, leaving 5 bases between the germline ends. CDR3 loop: CASSLTDTGELFF. Here the CDR3 DNA reads TGTGCCAGCAGCTTGACAGACACCGGGGAGCTGTTTTTT. Full variable domain (remainder filled in from reference TRBV11-2 and TRBJ2-2): EAGVAQSPRYKIIEKRQSVAFWCNPISGHATLYWYQQILGQGPKLLIQFQNNGVVDDSQLPKDRFSAERLKGVDSTLKIQPAKLEDSAVYLCASSLTDTGELFFGEGSRLTVL.

The chain couples TRBV18 to TRBJ2-6, with a tentative D call TRBD1 (6 bases). Germline V lookup: CDR1 KGHSH, CDR2 LQKENI. The CDR3 is made up of 18 amino acids. The V gene lost 3 bases and the J gene lost 1 base, with 16 bases spanning the gap. The CDR3 DNA follows: TGTGCCAGCTCACCCACGGGACACCTTGGGTCTGGGGCCAACGTCCTGACTTTC. Protein: CASSPTGHLGSGANVLTF.

This clone occurred a few times. The chain joins TRBV29-1 to TRBJ2-1; weak D call: TRBD2 (5 bases). V dropped 3 bases and J dropped 5 bases, with 11 bases sitting between them. Germline CDR1 reads SQVTM; CDR2 reads ANQGSEA. This CDR3 is 13 amino acids long. CDR3 region: CSVESSPNNEQFF. The CDR3, as DNA: TGCAGCGTTGAGTCTAGCCCAAACAATGAGCAGTTCTTC.

This chain uses TRBV7-3 with TRBJ2-2, with 9 bases lining up with TRBD1. Trimming cost V 5 bases and J 6 bases; bases outside gene matches: 10. CDR1 is SGHTA, CDR2 FQGTGA, per germline. The CDR3 runs 16 residues. CDR3: CASSDRTGGTAGELFF. CDR3 sequence (DNA): TGTGCCAGCAGCGATCGCACAGGGGGCACAGCCGGGGAGCTGTTTTTT.